This T cell receptor beta chain was identified during a study of shared clonotypes between healthy human individuals. As for the study in general: Serving as donors were two women and three men, whose ages spanned 18 to 49. Three CD4 naive, three CD4 memory, two CD8 naive and one CD8 memory plate were used per donor.

Only in-frame clones appear in the TCRdb table, and some are missing; sequencing was by immunoSEQ multiplex PCR. This sample has roughly 2,300,000 clones; around 93% occur once, and the top ten carry approximately 0.39%. The split of CD4+ cells yielded CD45RA+ naive and CD45RA-negative memory subsets. Trimming cost V 3 bases and J 5 bases, with 8 bases left between them. Germline V gives CDR1 SGHAT, CDR2 FQNNGV. This CDR3 region has 13 residues. Study-level results: Memory subsets generally showed smaller estimated richness than naive subsets did.

This clone has just one count. As yet, its antigen is unknown. The V gene is TRBV11-2, the J gene TRBJ1-5; D not resolved. The sequenced material came from naive CD4+ T cells from PBMCs. Subset defined: CD45RA+ positively selected. The TCR comes from a young man in good health. Some clones in this sample may be carry-over from other donors' samples. The CDR3 DNA follows: TGTGCCAGCAGCTTTAAAAAAGATCAGCCCCAGCATTTT. Translated: CASSFKKDQPQHF.